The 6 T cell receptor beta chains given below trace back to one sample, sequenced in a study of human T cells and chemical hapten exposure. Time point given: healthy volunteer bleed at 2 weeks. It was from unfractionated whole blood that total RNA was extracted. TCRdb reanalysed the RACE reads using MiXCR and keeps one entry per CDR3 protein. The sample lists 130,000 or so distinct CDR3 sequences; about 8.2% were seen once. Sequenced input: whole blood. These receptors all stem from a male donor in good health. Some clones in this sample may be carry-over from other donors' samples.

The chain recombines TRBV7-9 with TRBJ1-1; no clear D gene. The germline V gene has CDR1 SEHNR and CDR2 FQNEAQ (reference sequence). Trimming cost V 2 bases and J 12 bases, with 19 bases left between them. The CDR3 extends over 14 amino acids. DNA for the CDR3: TGTGCCAGCAGCTTATCCGAAGAGCGCCGGAGGTCTTTCTTT. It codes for CASSLSEERRRSFF.

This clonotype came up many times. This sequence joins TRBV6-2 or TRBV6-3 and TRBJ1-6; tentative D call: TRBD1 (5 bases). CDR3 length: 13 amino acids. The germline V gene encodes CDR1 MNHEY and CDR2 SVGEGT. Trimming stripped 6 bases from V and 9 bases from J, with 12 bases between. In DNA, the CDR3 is TGTGCCAGCAGCCCGGACATAGGTTCACCCCTCCACTTT. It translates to CASSPDIGSPLHF.

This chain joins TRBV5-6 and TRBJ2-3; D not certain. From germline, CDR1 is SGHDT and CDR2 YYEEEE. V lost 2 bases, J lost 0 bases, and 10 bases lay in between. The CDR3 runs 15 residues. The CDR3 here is CASSLGPPSTDTQYF. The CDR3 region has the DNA TGTGCCAGCAGCTTAGGGCCACCCAGCACAGATACGCAGTATTTT.

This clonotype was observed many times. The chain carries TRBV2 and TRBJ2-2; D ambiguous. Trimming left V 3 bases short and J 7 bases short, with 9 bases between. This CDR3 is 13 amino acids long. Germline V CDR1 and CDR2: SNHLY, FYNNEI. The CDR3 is CASSEFPHGELFF. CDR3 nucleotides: TGTGCCAGCAGTGAGTTTCCTCACGGGGAGCTGTTTTTT.

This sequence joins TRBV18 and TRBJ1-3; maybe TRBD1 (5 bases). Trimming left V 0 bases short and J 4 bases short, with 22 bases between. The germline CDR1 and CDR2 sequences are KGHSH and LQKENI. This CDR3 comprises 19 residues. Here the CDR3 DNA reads TGTGCCAGCTCACCACCGAACATTTACTCGACTTGGGGCGGAAACACCATATATTTT. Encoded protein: CASSPPNIYSTWGGNTIYF.

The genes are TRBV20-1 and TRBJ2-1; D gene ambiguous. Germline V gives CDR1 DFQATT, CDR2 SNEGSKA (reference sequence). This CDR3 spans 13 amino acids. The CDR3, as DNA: TGCAGCGGGCGGCAAAGCTCCTACAATGAGCAGTTCTTC. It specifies CSGRQSSYNEQFF.